One sample yielded the 27 T cell receptor beta chains listed below, sequenced in a study of T cell responses to AZD1222 COVID-19 vaccine. Sequencing used immunoSEQ multiplex PCR; TCRdb keeps in-frame clones, though not all of them. Of approximately 180,000 clones listed, approximately 90% are singletons. The material was peripheral blood, obtained 28 days after the second dose of the MenACWY control vaccine. These TCRs come from an adult who received the MenACWY meningococcal vaccine as a control.

The chain combines TRBV7-7 with TRBJ2-7, with 10 bases lining up with TRBD2. Germline V CDR1 and CDR2: SSHAT, FNYEAQ (reference sequence). V dropped 8 bases and J dropped 0; count of bases not matched to a gene: 7. The CDR3 covers 15 residues. Here the CDR3 reads CASAAGGISSYEQYF. As DNA, the CDR3 is TGTGCCAGCGCAGCGGGAGGGATAAGCTCCTACGAGCAGTACTTC.

This chain links TRBV7-9 with TRBJ2-4; no clear D gene. Germline loops: CDR1 SEHNR, CDR2 FQNEAQ (reference sequence). The V end lost 1 base, the J end lost 5 bases, and 6 bases lay between the germline ends. CDR3 size: 13 residues. The CDR3 region is CASSLVGQNIQYF. The CDR3 region has the DNA TGTGCCAGCAGCTTAGTTGGCCAAAACATTCAGTACTTC.

The genes are TRBV7-3 and TRBJ1-2, with D unresolved. V dropped 5 bases and J dropped 4 bases, with 17 bases sitting between them. Germline CDR1 is SGHTA and CDR2 is FQGTGA. This CDR3 spans 15 amino acids. The CDR3 nucleotides are TGTGCCAGCAGCCAGGCCCCGGGTTTGGGCTATGGCTACACCTTC. Translation: CASSQAPGLGYGYTF.

The chain combines TRBV28 with TRBJ1-2, with D possibly matching TRBD1 (5 bases). CDR1 and CDR2 (germline): MDHEN, SYDVKM. This CDR3 spans 13 amino acids. The V end lost 6 bases, the J end lost 8 bases, and 16 bases lay between the germline ends. The chain's CDR3 is CASRGGRPGGYTF. The CDR3 DNA is TGTGCCAGCAGGGGGGGACGGCCGGGGGGCTACACCTTC.

The V and J genes are TRBV6-5 and TRBJ1-1; D uncertain. Trimming took 6 bases from V and 4 from J, leaving 18 bases between them. Germline V gene data show CDR1 as MNHEY and CDR2 as SVGAGI. This CDR3 spans 15 amino acids. CDR3 sequence reads: CASSLIARVGTEAFF. CDR3 DNA sequence: TGTGCCAGCAGCCTTATCGCACGGGTTGGCACTGAAGCTTTCTTT.

The J gene is TRBJ1-1, the V gene TRBV19; D remains unclear. V was trimmed by 6 bases and J by 5 bases, leaving 13 bases between them. In germline, CDR1 is LNHDA, CDR2 SQIVND (reference sequence). CDR3 size: 13 residues. For the CDR3, the DNA is TGTGCCAGTAGCAAACGGGGAGGGACTGAAGCTTTCTTT. It is translated as CASSKRGGTEAFF.

The chain links TRBV12-3 or TRBV12-4 to TRBJ1-2; perhaps TRBD1 as D (5 bases). CDR3 length: 13 amino acids. The V and J ends lost 2 bases and 8 bases respectively, with 12 bases between them. The CDR3 protein is CASSLRGAWGYTF. The DNA of the CDR3 is TGTGCCAGCAGTTTAAGGGGCGCCTGGGGCTACACCTTC.

The chain uses TRBV5-6 and TRBJ2-7; 13 bases fit TRBD2. The CDR3 is 18 amino acids. V was pared by 4 bases and J by 5 bases, with 15 bases of the junction left unmatched. Germline V gene data show CDR1 as SGHDT and CDR2 as YYEEEE. CDR3 nucleotides: TGTGCCAGCAGCACAGGACTAGCGGGAGACCACGAATGGCACGAGCAGTACTTC. The encoded protein is CASSTGLAGDHEWHEQYF.

The chain links TRBV28 to TRBJ2-1; weak D call: TRBD2 (5 bases). The germline gives CDR1 MDHEN, CDR2 SYDVKM. Trimming took 7 bases from V and 2 from J, leaving 15 bases between them. The CDR3 runs 15 residues. CDR3 sequence reads: CASILRGPPYNEQFF. The CDR3 nucleotides read TGTGCCAGCATACTCAGAGGGCCCCCCTACAATGAGCAGTTCTTC.

The CDR3: CATVPAASQGRSQHF. In DNA form, the CDR3 reads TGTGCCACAGTACCTGCCGCCTCACAGGGAAGGTCCCAGCATTTT. The chain joins TRBV6-5 to TRBJ1-5; D might be TRBD1 (6 bases). The length of the CDR3 is 15 residues. Trimming pared 10 bases from V and 11 bases from J, leaving 27 bases between. Germline V gives CDR1 MNHEY, CDR2 SVGAGI.

This chain connects TRBV24-1 to TRBJ1-5; 8 bases are a match to TRBD1. V lost 4 bases to trimming and J lost 2 bases; unmatched junction nucleotides: 9. Germline V lookup: CDR1 KGHDR, CDR2 SFDVKD. The CDR3 sequence is 17 residues long. CDR3 residues: CATSDAAPDRGNQPQHF. DNA of the CDR3: TGTGCCACCAGTGACGCGGCGCCGGACAGGGGCAATCAGCCCCAGCATTTT.

The CDR3 protein is CASSFSGEQYF. The CDR3 coding sequence is TGTGCCAGCAGCTTTAGTGGCGAGCAGTACTTC. The rearrangement links TRBV5-6 to TRBJ2-7; unclear D gene. V lost 2 bases and J 6 bases, leaving 6 bases between the germline ends. Looked up from germline, CDR1 is SGHDT and CDR2 is YYEEEE. This CDR3 region has 11 residues. The full variable domain, in which reference TRBV5-6 and TRBJ2-7 provide the parts outside the CDR3, is DAGVTQSPTHLIKTRGQQVTLRCSPKSGHDTVSWYQQALGQGPQFIFQYYEEEERQRGNFPDRFSGHQFPNYSSELNVNALLLGDSALYLCASSFSGEQYFGPGTRLTVT.

The rearrangement joins TRBV6-2 or TRBV6-3 to TRBJ2-5; D gene ambiguous. V lost 2 bases, J lost 5 bases, and 12 bases lay in between. The V gene's germline CDR1 is MNHEY and CDR2 SVGEGT. CDR3 length equals 14 residues. CDR3 DNA sequence: TGTGCCAGCAGTTACCAATGGACCGGGGAGACCCAGTACTTC. Translated, it gives CASSYQWTGETQYF.

The V call is TRBV28, the J call TRBJ1-4; 9 bases are a match to TRBD1. The germline V gene encodes CDR1 MDHEN and CDR2 SYDVKM. This CDR3 region has 14 residues. V lost 10 bases and J lost 0; bases outside the gene matches: 3. This chain's CDR3 is CATRDRATNEKLFF. CDR3 DNA: TGTGCCACCCGGGACAGGGCAACTAATGAAAAACTGTTTTTT.

V and J are TRBV9 and TRBJ2-1; tentative D call: TRBD1 (5 bases). Trimming took off 3 bases at V and 5 bases at J, with 6 bases between the two ends. This CDR3 comprises 12 residues. Germline-derived CDR1 and CDR2 are SGDLS and YYNGEE. CDR3 residues: CASSEGHNEQFF. CDR3 nucleotides: TGTGCCAGCAGCGAGGGGCACAATGAGCAGTTCTTC.

This clone has only one observation. CDR3 sequence (DNA): TGTGCCAGCAGTGATGGTTACGAGCAGTACTTC. Encoded protein: CASSDGYEQYF. The rearrangement joins TRBV2 to TRBJ2-7; D remains ambiguous. The V end lost 3 bases, the J end lost 4 bases, and 4 bases lay between the germline ends. The CDR3 loop spans 11 amino acids. The V gene's germline CDR1 is SNHLY and CDR2 FYNNEI.

The chain has TRBV5-1 and TRBJ1-4; D call uncertain. V lost 5 bases and J 1 base, leaving 9 bases between the germline ends. This CDR3 has 14 amino acids. Germline V lookup: CDR1 SGHRS, CDR2 YFSETQ. The CDR3 nucleotides are TGCGCCAGCAGGGGGAGTGTAACTAATGAAAAACTGTTTTTT. Translation: CASRGSVTNEKLFF. Drawing the rest from reference TRBV5-1 and TRBJ1-4, the complete variable domain is KAGVTQTPRYLIKTRGQQVTLSCSPISGHRSVSWYQQTPGQGLQFLFEYFSETQRNKGNFPGRFSGRQFSNSRSEMNVSTLELGDSALYLCASRGSVTNEKLFFGSGTQLSVL.

This clone was recorded once. The chain has TRBV7-6 and TRBJ1-1; D possibly corresponds to TRBD1 (5 bases). Germline assignment: CDR1 SGHVS and CDR2 FNYEAQ. V gave up 4 bases and J gave up 1 base, with 7 bases separating them. The CDR3 is 13 residues long. The CDR3 loop is CASSYDRNTEAFF. The CDR3 coding sequence is TGTGCCAGCAGCTATGACAGGAACACTGAAGCTTTCTTT.

This chain connects TRBV3-1 (or the pseudogene TRBV3-2) to TRBJ2-7, with D tentatively TRBD2 (5 bases). The CDR3 is 15 amino acids. V lost 3 bases to trimming and J lost 0 bases, with 12 bases between them. Germline loops: CDR1 LGHDT, CDR2 YNNKEL (reference sequence). CDR3 amino acids: CASSQARAGSYEQYF. The CDR3 DNA is TGTGCCAGCAGCCAGGCTCGGGCGGGCTCCTACGAGCAGTACTTC.

The CDR3 protein is CASSSTGGAGNQPQHF. CDR3 coding DNA: TGTGCCAGCAGCTCAACAGGGGGCGCGGGCAATCAGCCCCAGCATTTT. This chain joins TRBV7-2 and TRBJ1-5; 9 bases line up with TRBD1. CDR3 size: 16 residues. V lost 4 bases to trimming and J lost 2 bases; unmatched junction nucleotides: 6. Germline V gene sequence: CDR1 SGHTA, CDR2 FQGNSA.

J is TRBJ1-2 and V is TRBV3-1 (or the pseudogene TRBV3-2); 7 bases line up with TRBD1. The germline V gene has CDR1 LGHDT and CDR2 YNNKEL (reference sequence). Losses at the gene ends were 2 bases for V and 4 bases for J; bases not matched to a gene: 10. The CDR3 is 16 amino acids. CDR3 sequence reads: CASSQKGSAGGYGYTF. The CDR3 DNA reads as TGTGCCAGCAGCCAAAAAGGGTCCGCAGGGGGCTATGGCTACACCTTC.

The J gene is TRBJ2-2, the V gene TRBV10-3, with D maybe TRBD2 (5 bases). Trimming took off 0 bases at V and 6 bases at J, with 11 bases between the two ends. The germline gives CDR1 ENHRY, CDR2 SYGVKD. The CDR3 contains 15 residues. For the CDR3, the DNA is TGTGCCATCAGTGAGTCAAACGGCGGGTCCGGGGAGCTGTTTTTT. Its translation: CAISESNGGSGELFF.

CDR3 sequence (DNA): TGTGCCAGCAGCTTAGGCGGGAGGGGGCTGCAAGAGACCCAGTACTTC. As protein: CASSLGGRGLQETQYF. The chain combines TRBV7-2 with TRBJ2-5, with TRBD2 matching over 9 bases. CDR3 length equals 16 residues. Germline-derived CDR1 and CDR2 are SGHTA and FQGNSA. J lost 2 bases, V lost 1 base, and 5 bases had no gene match.

This chain links TRBV5-1 with TRBJ1-2, with D maybe TRBD1 (5 bases). The CDR3 runs to 17 residues. CDR1 and CDR2 from the germline V gene are SGHRS and YFSETQ. The V end was cut by 0 bases, the J end by 4 bases, with 19 bases between. CDR3 nucleotide sequence: TGCGCCAGCAGCTTGGACTTACTTAATCGACAGCCCTATGGCTACACCTTC. Encoded protein: CASSLDLLNRQPYGYTF.

In this sample, this clone turned up a few times. The CDR3 DNA follows: TGTGCCAGTAGTACCTCGCGGGAGGGGATGGGAAACACCATATATTTT. Translated, it gives CASSTSREGMGNTIYF. This sequence joins TRBV19 and TRBJ1-3; D possibly corresponds to TRBD1 (5 bases). V lost 4 bases and J lost 4, with 17 bases in between. Per germline, CDR1 LNHDA and CDR2 SQIVND (reference sequence). This CDR3 contains 16 residues.

This clone appeared a single time. This chain links TRBV6-2 or TRBV6-3 with TRBJ2-5; D ambiguous. The CDR3 sequence is 15 residues long. From germline, CDR1 is MNHEY and CDR2 SVGEGT. V was clipped by 2 bases and J by 5 bases, with 15 bases between them. The CDR3 protein is CASSYVYTPRETQYF. CDR3 nucleotide sequence: TGTGCCAGCAGTTACGTATACACACCGAGGGAGACCCAGTACTTC.

This sequence joins TRBV29-1 and TRBJ1-2; D is perhaps TRBD1 (5 bases). CDR1 and CDR2 (germline): SQVTM, ANQGSEA. The length of the CDR3 is 13 residues. The ends were cut back, 7 bases at V and 3 bases at J, with 15 bases in the middle. In DNA, the CDR3 is TGCAGCGGACGATCCGGGACGGACTATGGCTACACCTTC. This encodes CSGRSGTDYGYTF.